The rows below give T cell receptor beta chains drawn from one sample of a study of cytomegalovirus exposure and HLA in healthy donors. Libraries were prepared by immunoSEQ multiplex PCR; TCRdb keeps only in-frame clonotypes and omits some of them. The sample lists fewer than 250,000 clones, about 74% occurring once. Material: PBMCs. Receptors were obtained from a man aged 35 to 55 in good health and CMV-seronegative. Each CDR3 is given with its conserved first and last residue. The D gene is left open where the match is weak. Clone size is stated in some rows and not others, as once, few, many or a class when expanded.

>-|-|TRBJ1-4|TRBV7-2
TGTGCCAGCAGCTCGCAGGCCCCGTCGTGGAACGAAAAACTGTTTTTT
CASSSQAPSWNEKLFF
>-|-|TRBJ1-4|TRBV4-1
TGCGCCAGCAGCCAAGTTGTCGGTATTACTAATGAAAAACTGTTTTTT
CASSQVVGITNEKLFF
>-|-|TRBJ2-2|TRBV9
TGTGCCAGCAGCGTACAGGGCCTCAACACCGGGGAGCTGTTTTTT
CASSVQGLNTGELFF
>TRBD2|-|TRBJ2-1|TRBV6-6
TGTGCCAGCAGTCCTAGCGGGGAGAACAACAATGAGCAGTTCTTC
CASSPSGENNNEQFF
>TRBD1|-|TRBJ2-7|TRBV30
TGTGCCTGGAGGGACAGGGGTCCCTACGAGCAGTACTTC
CAWRDRGPYEQYF
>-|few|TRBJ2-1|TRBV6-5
TGTGCCAGCAGTTATTCTCGGGAATACAATGAGCAGTTCTTC
CASSYSREYNEQFF
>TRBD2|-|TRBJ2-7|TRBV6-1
TGTGCCAGCAGTCGCGGGACTAGCTTAACCTACGAGCAGTACTTC
CASSRGTSLTYEQYF
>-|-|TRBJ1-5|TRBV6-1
TGTGCCAGCAGTGAAAATTGGGGGCCGGTTCAGCCCCAGCATTTT
CASSENWGPVQPQHF
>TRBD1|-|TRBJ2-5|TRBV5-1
TGCGCCAGCAGCTCCCGGACAGGGAAAGTGGGAGAGACCCAGTACTTC
CASSSRTGKVGETQYF
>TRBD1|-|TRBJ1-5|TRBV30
TGTGCCTGGAGTGAGGGACAGGGTAATCAGCCCCAGCATTTT
CAWSEGQGNQPQHF
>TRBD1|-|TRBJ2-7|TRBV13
TGTGCCAGCAGCTCTTCCCCGGGACAGGCCTACGAGCAGTACTTC
CASSSSPGQAYEQYF
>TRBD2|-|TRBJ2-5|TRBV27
TGTGCCAGCAGTTTATCGTTCGGGAGGGGGGAACAACAGTACTTC
CASSLSFGRGEQQYF
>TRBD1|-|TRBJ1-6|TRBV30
TGTGCCTGGAGTGACAGGGGGCGCTCCTATAATTCACCCCTCCACTTT
CAWSDRGRSYNSPLHF
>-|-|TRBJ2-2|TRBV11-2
TGTGCCAGCAGCTCCCAAAGGGGGGGGGCCTTAACCGGGGAGCTGTTTTTT
CASSSQRGGALTGELFF
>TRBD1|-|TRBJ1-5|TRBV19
TGTGCCAGTAGATCGACAGGGGGATCCAATCAGCCCCAGCATTTT
CASRSTGGSNQPQHF
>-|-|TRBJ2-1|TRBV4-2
TGTGCCAGCAGCCAAGATGAATCAAGGGAGATCAATGAGCAGTTCTTC
CASSQDESREINEQFF
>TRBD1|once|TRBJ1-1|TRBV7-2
TGTGCCAGCAGCAAACAGGGGGCGACTGAAGCTTTCTTT
CASSKQGATEAFF
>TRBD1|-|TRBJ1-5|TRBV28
TGTGCCAGCAGGATCGGGATAACAGGGGTCAGCAATCAGCCCCAGCATTTT
CASRIGITGVSNQPQHF
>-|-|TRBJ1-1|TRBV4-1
TGCGCCAGCAGAAGCGTATCTGAAGCTTTCTTT
CASRSVSEAFF
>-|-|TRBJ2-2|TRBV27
TGTGCCAGCAGCCCACAGGGAACCGGGGAGCTGTTTTTT
CASSPQGTGELFF
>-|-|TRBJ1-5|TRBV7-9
TGTGCCGGCAGCTTGGCCAATCAGCCCCAGCATTTT
CAGSLANQPQHF
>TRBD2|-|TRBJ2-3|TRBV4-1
TGCGCCAGCAGCAAGCTAGCGGGAGGTGATACGCAGTATTTT
CASSKLAGGDTQYF
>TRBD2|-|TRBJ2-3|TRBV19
TGTGCCAGTAGTATTGGGAGAACTAGCGGGAGCACAGATACGCAGTATTTT
CASSIGRTSGSTDTQYF
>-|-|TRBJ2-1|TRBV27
TGTGCCAGCAGTTTACCGGGCTCCTACAATGAGCAGTTCTTC
CASSLPGSYNEQFF
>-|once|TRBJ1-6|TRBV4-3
TGCGCCAGCAGCCAAGATTCAGGCAGGGTAGTTTCACCCCTCCACTTT
CASSQDSGRVVSPLHF
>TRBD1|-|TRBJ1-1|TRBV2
TGTGCCAGCTACAGGGGCGACACTGAAGCTTTCTTT
CASYRGDTEAFF
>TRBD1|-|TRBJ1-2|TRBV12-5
TGTGCTAGTGGTCCCGGGACAGCGATATCTAACTATGGCTACACCTTC
CASGPGTAISNYGYTF
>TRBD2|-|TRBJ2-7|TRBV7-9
TGTGCCAGCAGCTCGGGACTAGCGGGAGGATCGTACGAGCAGTACTTC
CASSSGLAGGSYEQYF
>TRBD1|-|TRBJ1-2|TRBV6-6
TGTGCCAGCAGCCTAAGACAGGGACACCATGGCTACACCTTC
CASSLRQGHHGYTF
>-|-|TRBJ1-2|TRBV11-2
TGTGCCAGCAGCTTAGGAGGGTCATATGGCTACACCTTC
CASSLGGSYGYTF
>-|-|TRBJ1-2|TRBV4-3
TGCGCCAGCAGCCTAAGCGTGGGGGCTCTGACGGCTGGCTACACCTTC
CASSLSVGALTAGYTF
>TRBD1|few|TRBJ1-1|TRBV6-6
TGTGCCAGCAGCCCTAATCGGGACAGGGGGTTTGAAGCTTTCTTT
CASSPNRDRGFEAFF
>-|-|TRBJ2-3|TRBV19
TGTGCCAGTGCGATGATGGTGACAGATACGCAGTATTTT
CASAMMVTDTQYF
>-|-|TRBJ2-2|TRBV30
TGTGCCTGGAGGACCGGGTCCGGGGAGCTGTTTTTT
CAWRTGSGELFF
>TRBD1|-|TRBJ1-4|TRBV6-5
TGTGCCAGCAGTACCTACAGGGGAACTAATGAAAAACTGTTTTTT
CASSTYRGTNEKLFF
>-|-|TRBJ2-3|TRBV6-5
TGTGCCAGCAGTTACAATCGCGAGACAGATACGCAGTATTTT
CASSYNRETDTQYF
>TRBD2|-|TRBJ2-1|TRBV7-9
TGTGCCAGCAGCCCACTGTCGTTCGGGAGCGGGATATTCAATGAGCAGTTCTTC
CASSPLSFGSGIFNEQFF
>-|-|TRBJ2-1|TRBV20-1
TGCAGTGCCTCCCAGGGCCCCCAGTTCTTC
CSASQGPQFF
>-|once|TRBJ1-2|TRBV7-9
TGTGCCAGCAGCTGGGGGGGCGATGGCTACACCTTC
CASSWGGDGYTF
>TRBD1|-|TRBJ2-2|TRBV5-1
TGCGCCAGCAGTTCGGGACAGGGGAACGGGGAGCTGTTTTTT
CASSSGQGNGELFF
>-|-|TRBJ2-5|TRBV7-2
TGTGCCAGCAGCTTAGTTTCGCTGCAGCTCCAGGGGGAGACCCAGTACTTC
CASSLVSLQLQGETQYF
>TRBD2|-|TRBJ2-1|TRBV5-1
TGCGCCAGCAGCTTGGGGGCTAGCGGGAGTGTAGGGGAGCAGTTCTTC
CASSLGASGSVGEQFF
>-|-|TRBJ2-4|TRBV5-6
TGTGCCAGCAGCTCTCAGGGTTGGGAAAACATTCAGTACTTC
CASSSQGWENIQYF
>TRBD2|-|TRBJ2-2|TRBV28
TGTGCCAGCAGTTCCTACCCCGGGACTAGCGGGCACACCGGGGAGCTGTTTTTT
CASSSYPGTSGHTGELFF
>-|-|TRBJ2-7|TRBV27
TGTGCCAGCAGTTTATCGGTGGCAGGCCTCTCCTACGAGCAGTACTTC
CASSLSVAGLSYEQYF
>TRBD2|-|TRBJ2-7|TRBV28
TGTGCCAGCAATACACCAGCGGGAGCTTTGTACGAGCAGTACTTC
CASNTPAGALYEQYF
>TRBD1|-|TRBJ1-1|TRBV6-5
TGTGCCAGCAGGGGACAGGGGAACCGTGAAGCTTTCTTT
CASRGQGNREAFF
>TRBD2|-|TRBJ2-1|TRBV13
TGTGCCAGTTCGAAGCGGGAGGGCCCGAATGAGCAGTTCTTC
CASSKREGPNEQFF
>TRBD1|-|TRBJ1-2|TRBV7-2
TGTGCCAGCAGCTACCGGAGGGACAGGGGAGGGAACGGCTACACCTTC
CASSYRRDRGGNGYTF
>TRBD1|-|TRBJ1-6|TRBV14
TGTGCCAGCAGCCGAGCAGGGGGCTTGGTTTCACCCCTCCACTTT
CASSRAGGLVSPLHF
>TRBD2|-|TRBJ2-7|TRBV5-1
TGCGCCAGCAGCTTGGGACTAGCGGGAGGAAATGAGCAGTACTTC
CASSLGLAGGNEQYF
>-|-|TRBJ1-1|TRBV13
TGTGCCAGCAGACTCCCGGCAGGGATCCTTATGAACACTGAAGCTTTCTTT
CASRLPAGILMNTEAFF
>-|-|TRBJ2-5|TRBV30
TGTGCCTGGAGGGCTAGCGCCGGGGGAGAGACCCAGTACTTC
CAWRASAGGETQYF
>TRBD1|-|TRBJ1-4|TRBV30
TGTGCCTGGAGTCCGGGACAGTGGTATGAAAAACTGTTTTTT
CAWSPGQWYEKLFF
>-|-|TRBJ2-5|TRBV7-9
TGTGCCAGCAGCTTAAATAGCCAAGAGACCCAGTACTTC
CASSLNSQETQYF
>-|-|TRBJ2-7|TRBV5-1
TGCGCCAACAGCTTGGGAGGGGGATACGAGCAGTACTTC
CANSLGGGYEQYF
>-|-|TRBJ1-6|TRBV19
TGTGCCAGTAGTATTGGGGGGGCGAGGAATTCACCCCTCCACTTT
CASSIGGARNSPLHF
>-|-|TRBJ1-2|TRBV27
TGTGCCAGCAGTCCCACCGGGGGGTCGGGGGGTGGCTACACCTTC
CASSPTGGSGGGYTF
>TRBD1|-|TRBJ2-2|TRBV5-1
TGCGCCAGCAGCTTTAATGGGGACAGGCCAAACGGGGAGCTGTTTTTT
CASSFNGDRPNGELFF